The clone carrying this T cell receptor beta chain came up once. The record originates from a study of blood T cell repertoires in COVID-19. On the study more broadly: The United States, Italy and Spain were the sources of the acute and convalescent COVID-19 samples. T cells, B-cell-depleted T cells, or PBMCs supplied cDNA or gDNA.

V lost 2 bases to trimming and J lost 9 bases; unmatched junction nucleotides: 9. In germline, CDR1 is SGDLS, CDR2 YYNGEE. The CDR3 loop spans 15 amino acids. Authors' processing steps: Cell counts per sample came from amplifying reference gene primers. TCRdb's table, derived via immunoSEQ multiplex PCR, lists solely in-frame clones and lacks some. V and J calls and clone size are those listed in that table; D and trimming were worked out from the DNA. The sample records roughly 22,000 clones, around 83% being singletons. This TCR derives from a human donor in a cohort sampled during active COVID-19. Sequences were obtained from peripheral blood. This chain connects TRBV9 to TRBJ2-2; 8 nucleotides align to TRBD1. In nucleotides, the CDR3 is TGTGCCAGCAGCGTTCCCCAGGCAGGGGGCAGGGAGCTGTTTTTT. Translation: CASSVPQAGGRELFF. Combining the CDR3 with reference TRBV9 and TRBJ2-2 gives the whole variable domain DSGVTQTPKHLITATGQRVTLRCSPRSGDLSVYWYQQSLDQGLQFLIQYYNGEERAKGNILERFSAQQFPDLHSELNLSSLELGDSALYFCASSVPQAGGRELFFGEGSRLTVL.